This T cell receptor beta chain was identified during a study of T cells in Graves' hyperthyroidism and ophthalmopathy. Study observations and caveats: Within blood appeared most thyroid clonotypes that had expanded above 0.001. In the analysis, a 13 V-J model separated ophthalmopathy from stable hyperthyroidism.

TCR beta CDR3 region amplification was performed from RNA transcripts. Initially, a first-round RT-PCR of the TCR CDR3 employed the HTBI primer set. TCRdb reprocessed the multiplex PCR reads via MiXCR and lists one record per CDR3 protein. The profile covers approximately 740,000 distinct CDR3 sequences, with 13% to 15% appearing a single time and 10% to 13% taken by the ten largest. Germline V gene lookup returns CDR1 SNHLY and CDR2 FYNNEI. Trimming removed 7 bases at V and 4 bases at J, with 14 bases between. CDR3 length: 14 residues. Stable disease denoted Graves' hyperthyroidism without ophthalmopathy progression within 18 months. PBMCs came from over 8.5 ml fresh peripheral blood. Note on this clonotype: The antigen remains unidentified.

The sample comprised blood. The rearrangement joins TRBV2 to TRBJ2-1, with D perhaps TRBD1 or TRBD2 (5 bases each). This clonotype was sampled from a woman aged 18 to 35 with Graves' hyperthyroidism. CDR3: CASMAPEGYNEQFF. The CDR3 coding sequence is TGTGCCAGCATGGCCCCCGAGGGGTACAATGAGCAGTTCTTC.